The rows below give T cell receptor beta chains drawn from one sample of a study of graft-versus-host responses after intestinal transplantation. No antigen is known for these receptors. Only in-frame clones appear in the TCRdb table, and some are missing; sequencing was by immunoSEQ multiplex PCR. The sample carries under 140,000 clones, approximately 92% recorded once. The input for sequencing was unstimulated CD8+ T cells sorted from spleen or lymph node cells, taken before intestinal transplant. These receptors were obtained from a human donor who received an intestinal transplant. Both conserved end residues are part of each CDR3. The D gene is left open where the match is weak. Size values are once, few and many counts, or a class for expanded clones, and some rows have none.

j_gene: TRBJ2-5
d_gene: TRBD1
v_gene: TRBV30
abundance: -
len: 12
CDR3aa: CALTGGRETQYF
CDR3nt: TGTGCACTAACAGGGGGCCGGGAGACCCAGTACTTC

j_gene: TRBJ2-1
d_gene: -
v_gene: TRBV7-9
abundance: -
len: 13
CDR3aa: CASSLVKGGEQFF
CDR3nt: TGTGCCAGCAGCTTAGTAAAAGGAGGTGAGCAGTTCTTC

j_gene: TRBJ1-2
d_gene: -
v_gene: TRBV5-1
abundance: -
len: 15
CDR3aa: CASSLEEGRNYGYTF
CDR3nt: TGCGCCAGCAGCTTGGAGGAGGGCAGAAACTATGGCTACACCTTC

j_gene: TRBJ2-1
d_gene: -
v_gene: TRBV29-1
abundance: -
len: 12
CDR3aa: CSSCRRSDEQFF
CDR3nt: TGCAGCTCGTGCCGAAGGTCCGATGAGCAGTTCTTC

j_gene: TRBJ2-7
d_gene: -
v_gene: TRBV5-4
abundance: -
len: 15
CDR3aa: CASSLGLPESYEQYF
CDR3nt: TGTGCCAGCAGCTTGGGACTACCGGAATCCTACGAGCAGTACTTC

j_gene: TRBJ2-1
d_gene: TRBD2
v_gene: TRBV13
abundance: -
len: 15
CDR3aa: CASSFGGRAADEQFF
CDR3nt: TGTGCCAGCAGCTTCGGCGGGAGGGCCGCGGATGAGCAGTTCTTC

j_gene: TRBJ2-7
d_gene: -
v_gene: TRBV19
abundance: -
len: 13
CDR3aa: CASSPGEYYEQYF
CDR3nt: TGTGCCAGTAGTCCCGGGGAATACTACGAGCAGTACTTC

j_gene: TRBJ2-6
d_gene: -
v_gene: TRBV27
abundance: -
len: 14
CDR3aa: CASSLETGANVLTF
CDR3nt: TGTGCCAGCAGTTTAGAAACGGGGGCCAACGTCCTGACTTTC

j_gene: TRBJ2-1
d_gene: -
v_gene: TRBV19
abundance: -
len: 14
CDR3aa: CASSSEGAYNEQFF
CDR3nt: TGTGCCAGTAGTAGCGAGGGAGCGTACAATGAGCAGTTCTTC

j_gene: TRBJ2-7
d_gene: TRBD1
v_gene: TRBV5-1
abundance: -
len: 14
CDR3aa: CASSLDAGGYEQYF
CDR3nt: TGCGCCAGCAGCTTGGATGCAGGGGGCTACGAGCAGTACTTC

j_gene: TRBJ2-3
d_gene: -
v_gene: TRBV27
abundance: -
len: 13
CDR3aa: CASRTLSDDTQYF
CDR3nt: TGTGCCAGCAGGACTCTCTCTGACGATACGCAGTATTTT

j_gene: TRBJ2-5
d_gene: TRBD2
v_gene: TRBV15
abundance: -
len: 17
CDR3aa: CATSRRGIRRGKETQYF
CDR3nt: TGTGCCACCAGCAGGCGGGGGATCCGAAGAGGGAAAGAGACCCAGTACTTC

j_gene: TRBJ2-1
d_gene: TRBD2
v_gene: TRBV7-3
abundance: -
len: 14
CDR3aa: CASSLGGRAEEQFF
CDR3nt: TGTGCCAGCAGCTTAGGGGGGAGGGCCGAGGAGCAGTTCTTC

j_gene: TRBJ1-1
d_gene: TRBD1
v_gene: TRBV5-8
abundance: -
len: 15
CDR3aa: CASSALDRVRAEAFF
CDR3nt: TGTGCCAGCAGCGCGTTAGACAGGGTGCGGGCTGAAGCTTTCTTT

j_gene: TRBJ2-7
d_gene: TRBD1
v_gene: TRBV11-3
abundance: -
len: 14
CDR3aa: CASSLEGQGDEQYF
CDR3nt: TGTGCCAGCAGCTTAGAGGGACAGGGTGACGAGCAGTACTTC

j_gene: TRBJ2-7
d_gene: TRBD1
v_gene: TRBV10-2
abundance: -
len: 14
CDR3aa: CASRPTGGVDEQYF
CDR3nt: TGCGCCAGCAGACCGACAGGGGGGGTTGACGAGCAGTACTTC

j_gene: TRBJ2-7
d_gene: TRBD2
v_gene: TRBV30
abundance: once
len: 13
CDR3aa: CAFRSGGSYEQYF
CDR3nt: TGTGCCTTCCGGAGCGGGGGCTCCTACGAGCAGTACTTC

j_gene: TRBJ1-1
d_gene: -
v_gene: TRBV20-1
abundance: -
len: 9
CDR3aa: CSAREKAFF
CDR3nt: TGCAGTGCTAGAGAGAAAGCTTTCTTT

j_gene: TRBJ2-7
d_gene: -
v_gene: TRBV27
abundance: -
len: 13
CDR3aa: CASSDGQTYEQYF
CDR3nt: TGTGCCAGCAGCGACGGACAGACCTACGAGCAGTACTTC

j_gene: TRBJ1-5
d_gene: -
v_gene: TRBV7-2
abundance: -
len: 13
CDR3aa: CASSLGYHQPQHF
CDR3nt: TGTGCCAGCAGCTTAGGGTACCATCAGCCCCAGCATTTT

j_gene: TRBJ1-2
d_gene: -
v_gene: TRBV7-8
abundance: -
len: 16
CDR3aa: CASSIGPTEAFYGYTF
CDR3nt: TGTGCCAGCAGCATCGGGCCTACAGAGGCCTTTTATGGCTACACCTTC

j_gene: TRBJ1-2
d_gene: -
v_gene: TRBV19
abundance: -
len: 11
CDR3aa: CAGLGNYGYTF
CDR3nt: TGTGCGGGGCTGGGGAACTATGGCTACACCTTC

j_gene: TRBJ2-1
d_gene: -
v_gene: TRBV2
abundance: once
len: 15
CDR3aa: CASSPGPLGSNEQFF
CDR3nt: TGTGCCAGCAGCCCCGGGCCCTTAGGCAGCAATGAGCAGTTCTTC

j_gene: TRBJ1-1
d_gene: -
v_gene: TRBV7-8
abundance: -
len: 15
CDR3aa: CASSLFKQGHTEAFF
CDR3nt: TGTGCCAGCAGCTTGTTCAAGCAGGGACACACTGAAGCTTTCTTT

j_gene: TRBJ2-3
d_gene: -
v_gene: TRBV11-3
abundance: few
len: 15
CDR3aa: CASSLGKTPTDTQYF
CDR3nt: TGTGCCAGCAGCTTAGGGAAGACCCCCACAGATACGCAGTATTTT

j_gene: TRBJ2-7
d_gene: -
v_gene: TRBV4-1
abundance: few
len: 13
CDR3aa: CASSQAMLYEQYF
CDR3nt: TGCGCCAGCAGCCAAGCTATGTTGTACGAGCAGTACTTC

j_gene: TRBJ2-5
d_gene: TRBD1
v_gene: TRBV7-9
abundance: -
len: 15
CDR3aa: CASSPKGQPQETQYF
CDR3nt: TGTGCCAGCAGCCCGAAGGGACAGCCTCAAGAGACCCAGTACTTC

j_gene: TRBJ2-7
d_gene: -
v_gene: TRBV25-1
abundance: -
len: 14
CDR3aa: CASSSSPPAYEQYF
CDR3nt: TGTGCCAGCAGTAGCAGCCCGCCCGCCTACGAGCAGTACTTC

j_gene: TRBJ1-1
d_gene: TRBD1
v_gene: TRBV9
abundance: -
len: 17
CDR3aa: CASSHGQGVTRGTEAFF
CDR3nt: TGTGCCAGCAGCCATGGACAGGGGGTCACTCGGGGCACTGAAGCTTTCTTT

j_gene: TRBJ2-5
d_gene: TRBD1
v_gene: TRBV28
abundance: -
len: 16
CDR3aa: CASRIPGQGASETQYF
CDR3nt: TGTGCCAGCAGGATACCGGGACAGGGCGCTTCAGAGACCCAGTACTTC

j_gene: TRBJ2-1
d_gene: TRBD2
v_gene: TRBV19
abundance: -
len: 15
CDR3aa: CASSISSGRYNEQFF
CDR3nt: TGTGCCAGTAGTATCTCTAGCGGGAGATACAATGAGCAGTTCTTC

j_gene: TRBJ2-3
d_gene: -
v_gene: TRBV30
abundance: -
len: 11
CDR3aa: CAWSIADTQYF
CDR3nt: TGTGCCTGGAGTATAGCAGATACGCAGTATTTT

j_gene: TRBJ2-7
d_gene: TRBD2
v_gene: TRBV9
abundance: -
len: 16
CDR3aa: CASSVRAGNSYYEQYF
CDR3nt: TGTGCCAGCAGCGTAAGAGCGGGAAATAGCTACTACGAGCAGTACTTC

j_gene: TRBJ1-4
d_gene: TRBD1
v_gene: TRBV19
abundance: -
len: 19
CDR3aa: CASSPGAGGPGATNEKLFF
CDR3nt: TGTGCCAGTAGTCCCGGGGCAGGGGGGCCCGGAGCAACTAATGAAAAACTGTTTTTT

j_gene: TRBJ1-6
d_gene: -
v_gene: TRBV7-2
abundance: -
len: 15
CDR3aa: CASSLGQYYNSPLHF
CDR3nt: TGTGCCAGCAGCTTAGGACAGTACTATAATTCACCCCTCCACTTT

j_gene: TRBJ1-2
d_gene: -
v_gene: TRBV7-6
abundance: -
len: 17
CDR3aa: CASSLTLTDLNIYGYTF
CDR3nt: TGTGCCAGCAGCCTTACCCTGACAGACCTCAATATCTATGGCTACACCTTC

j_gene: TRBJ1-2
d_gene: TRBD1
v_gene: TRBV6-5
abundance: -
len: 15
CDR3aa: CASSPLGGTGNGYTF
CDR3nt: TGTGCCAGCAGTCCCCTCGGTGGGACAGGGAATGGCTACACCTTC

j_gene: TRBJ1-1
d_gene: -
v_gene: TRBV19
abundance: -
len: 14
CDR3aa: CASSLWTEGAEAFF
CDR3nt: TGTGCCAGTAGTCTATGGACAGAGGGGGCTGAAGCTTTCTTT

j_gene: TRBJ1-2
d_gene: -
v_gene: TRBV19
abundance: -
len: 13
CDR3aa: CASTTGVGNGYTF
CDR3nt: TGTGCCAGTACCACAGGAGTAGGGAATGGCTACACCTTC

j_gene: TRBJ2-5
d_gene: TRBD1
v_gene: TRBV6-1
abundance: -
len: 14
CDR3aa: CASTTGTGRETQYF
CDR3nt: TGTGCCAGCACTACCGGGACAGGACGAGAGACCCAGTACTTC

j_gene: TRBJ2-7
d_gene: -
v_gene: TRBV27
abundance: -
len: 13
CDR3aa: CASSLSFLDGQYF
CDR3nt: TGTGCCAGCAGTTTATCGTTTCTAGACGGGCAGTACTTC

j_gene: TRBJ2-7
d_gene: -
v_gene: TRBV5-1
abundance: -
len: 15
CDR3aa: CASSLAGYRSYEQYF
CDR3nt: TGCGCCAGCAGCTTGGCCGGGTACCGTTCCTACGAGCAGTACTTC

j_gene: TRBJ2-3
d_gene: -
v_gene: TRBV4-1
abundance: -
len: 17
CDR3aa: CASSQGVILPGTDTQYF
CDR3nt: TGCGCCAGCAGCCAAGGAGTAATTCTACCAGGCACAGATACGCAGTATTTT

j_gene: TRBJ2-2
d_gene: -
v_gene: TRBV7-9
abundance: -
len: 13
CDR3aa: CASTPVGGGELFF
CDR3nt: TGTGCCAGCACCCCAGTGGGGGGAGGGGAGCTGTTTTTT

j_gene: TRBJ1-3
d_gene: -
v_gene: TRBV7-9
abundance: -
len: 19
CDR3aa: CASSPPLMRGRASGNTIYF
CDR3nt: TGTGCCAGCAGCCCCCCCCTCATGCGAGGGAGAGCTTCTGGAAACACCATATATTTT

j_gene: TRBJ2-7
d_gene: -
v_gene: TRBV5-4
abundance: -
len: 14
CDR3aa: CASSRDLSSYEQYF
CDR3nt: TGTGCCAGCAGCCGGGACTTGAGCTCCTACGAGCAGTACTTC

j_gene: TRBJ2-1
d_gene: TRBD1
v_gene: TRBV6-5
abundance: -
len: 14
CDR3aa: CASSLFQGANEQFF
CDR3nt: TGTGCCAGCAGTCTCTTCCAGGGGGCCAATGAGCAGTTCTTC

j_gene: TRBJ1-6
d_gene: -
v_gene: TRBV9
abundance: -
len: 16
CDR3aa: CASSVAESAYNSPLHF
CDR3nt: TGTGCCAGCAGCGTAGCAGAATCGGCGTATAATTCACCCCTCCACTTT

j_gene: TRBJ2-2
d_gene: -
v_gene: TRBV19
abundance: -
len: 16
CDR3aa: CASSIGAGLSTGELFF
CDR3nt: TGTGCCAGTAGTATTGGGGCAGGGCTGTCCACCGGGGAGCTGTTTTTT

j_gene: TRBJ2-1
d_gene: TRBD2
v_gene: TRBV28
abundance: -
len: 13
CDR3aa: CASTLAGYNEQFF
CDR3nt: TGTGCCAGCACGCTAGCGGGATACAATGAGCAGTTCTTC